This T cell receptor beta chain was sequenced in a study of PD-1 blockade in classical Hodgkin lymphoma. General study results and limits: TCR diversity in CD4+, not CD8+, cells rose significantly by C4D1. Compared with healthy donors, newly diagnosed patients reportedly showed lower baseline TCR diversity. Baseline diversity resembling that of newly diagnosed patients was seen in complete responders.

Remarks on this clone: What it binds is not known.

Trimming shortened V by 2 bases and J by 8 bases, and 15 bases separated the two germline ends. There are 14 residues in the CDR3. Germline CDR1 and CDR2: MNHNY and SVGAGI (reference sequence). Patients all relapsed after autologous stem cell transplantation, and there was variation in brentuximab vedotin exposure. Data came from immunoSEQ multiplex PCR; TCRdb stores just in-frame clones and leaves some out. The sample includes roughly 40,000 clones, more than 75% seen only once; the top ten take about 9%. The source was peripheral blood mononuclear cells (PBMCs), collected at baseline. The V gene is TRBV6-6, the J gene TRBJ1-2, with D uncertain. The clonotype was recovered from a human donor with classical Hodgkin lymphoma. The CDR3 sequence: CASSYARPTGGYTF. In nucleotides, the CDR3 is TGTGCCAGCAGTTACGCCAGGCCCACGGGGGGCTACACCTTC.